The 8 T cell receptor beta chains below all came from one sample that was sequenced in a study of T cells in Graves' hyperthyroidism and ophthalmopathy. Researchers took RNA transcripts and amplified the TCR beta CDR3 regions from them. Carried out on the TCR CDR3, a first-round RT-PCR used the HTBI primer set. TCRdb recomputed calls from the multiplex PCR reads with MiXCR, one row per CDR3 protein. In the table there are 450,000 to 700,000 distinct CDR3 sequences, approximately 44% of which are singletons. The sequencing input was peripheral blood or thyroid tissue (not recorded which). The receptors stem from an adult woman with Graves' disease, either hyperthyroidism or ophthalmopathy (not recorded which).

This clonotype appeared once. The gene calls are TRBV20-1 and TRBJ1-5; 8 bases align to TRBD1. This CDR3 region has 14 residues. V was clipped by 2 bases and J by 6 bases; unmatched bases: 6. CDR1 is DFQATT, CDR2 SNEGSKA, per germline (reference sequence). CDR3 nucleotide sequence: TGCAGTGCTAGATCTGACAGGGGAGGTCAGCCCCAGCATTTT. Translating gives CSARSDRGGQPQHF.

The V gene is TRBV12-3 or TRBV12-4, the J gene TRBJ1-2; D gene unclear. The V and J ends lost 6 bases and 7 bases respectively, with 15 bases between them. There are 13 residues in the CDR3. The CDR3 is CASSPGVVGGYTF. The CDR3 bases are TGTGCCAGCAGCCCTGGGGTGGTGGGTGGCTACACCTTC.

Ten or more counts support this clonotype. This chain links TRBV6-5 with TRBJ2-7; 8 bases agree with TRBD2. The CDR3 spans 12 residues. Germline values: CDR1 MNHEY, CDR2 SVGAGI. V lost 8 bases to trimming and J lost 2 bases; unmatched junction nucleotides: 2. CDR3 in DNA: TGTGCCAGCGGCGGGGGGCCCTACGAGCAGTACTTC. It encodes CASGGGPYEQYF.

For the CDR3, the DNA is TGTGCCAGCCTCTGGGCCCCAAATTCACCCCTCCACTTT. Translated: CASLWAPNSPLHF. The gene calls are TRBV2 and TRBJ1-6, with D uncertain. The CDR3 length is 13 residues. Germline CDR1 is SNHLY and CDR2 is FYNNEI. Trimming took off 8 bases at V and 7 bases at J, with 12 bases between the two ends.

The rearrangement links TRBV7-2 to TRBJ1-1; D unresolved. Germline CDR1 reads SGHTA; CDR2 reads FQGNSA. This CDR3 contains 13 residues. The germline V and J ends were trimmed by 5 bases and 4 bases, with 11 bases remaining between them. CDR3 nucleotide sequence: TGTGCCAGCAGCGTAGAAGGTCTCACTGAAGCTTTCTTT. Amino acids: CASSVEGLTEAFF.

This clonotype was seen many times. The genes are TRBV12-3 or TRBV12-4 and TRBJ1-1; 10 bases line up with TRBD1. The CDR3 has 17 residues. Trimming took 0 bases from V and 1 from J; bases not matched to a gene: 5. CDR3 in amino acids: CASSLAPGTGANTEAFF. The DNA of the CDR3 is TGTGCCAGCAGTTTAGCCCCGGGGACAGGGGCGAACACTGAAGCTTTCTTT.

The genes are TRBV12-3 or TRBV12-4 and TRBJ1-1; D gene ambiguous. The germline V and J ends were trimmed by 3 bases and 4 bases, with 9 bases remaining between them. The CDR3 length is 13 residues. The CDR3 DNA is TGTGCCAGCAGTTTTATTCTGGGCACTGAAGCTTTCTTT. Translation gives CASSFILGTEAFF.

The chain links TRBV29-1 to TRBJ2-5, with no clear D. V shed 3 bases and J shed 1 base, with 12 bases lying between them. This CDR3 has 14 amino acids. The germline V gene has CDR1 SQVTM and CDR2 ANQGSEA. CDR3 amino acids: CSVDGLRRQETQYF. The CDR3 bases are TGCAGCGTTGACGGTCTGCGCCGCCAAGAGACCCAGTACTTC.